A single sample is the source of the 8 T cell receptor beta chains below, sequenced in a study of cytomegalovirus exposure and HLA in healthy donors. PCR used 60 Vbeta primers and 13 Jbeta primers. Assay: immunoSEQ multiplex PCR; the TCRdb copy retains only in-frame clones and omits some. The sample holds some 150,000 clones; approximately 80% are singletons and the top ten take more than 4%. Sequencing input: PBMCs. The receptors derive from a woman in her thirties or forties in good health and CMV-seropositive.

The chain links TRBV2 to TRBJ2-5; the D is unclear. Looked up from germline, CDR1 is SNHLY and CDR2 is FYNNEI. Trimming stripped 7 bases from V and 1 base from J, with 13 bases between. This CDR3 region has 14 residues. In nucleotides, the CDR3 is TGTGCCAGCAAACTACTCCACACCCAAGAGACCCAGTACTTC. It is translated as CASKLLHTQETQYF.

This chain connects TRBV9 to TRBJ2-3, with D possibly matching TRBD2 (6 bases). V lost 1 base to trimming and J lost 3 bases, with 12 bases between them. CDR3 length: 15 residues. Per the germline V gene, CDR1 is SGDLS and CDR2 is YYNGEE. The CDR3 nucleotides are TGTGCCAGCAGCGTAATTGCTAGCGAGACAGATACGCAGTATTTT. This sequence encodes CASSVIASETDTQYF. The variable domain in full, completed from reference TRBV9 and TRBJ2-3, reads DSGVTQTPKHLITATGQRVTLRCSPRSGDLSVYWYQQSLDQGLQFLIQYYNGEERAKGNILERFSAQQFPDLHSELNLSSLELGDSALYFCASSVIASETDTQYFGPGTRLTVL.

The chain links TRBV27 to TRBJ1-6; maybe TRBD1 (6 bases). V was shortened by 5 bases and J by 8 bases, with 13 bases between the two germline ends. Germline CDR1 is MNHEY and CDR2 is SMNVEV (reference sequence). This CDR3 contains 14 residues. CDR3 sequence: CASSSREGDSPLHF. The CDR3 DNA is TGTGCCAGCAGTAGCCGGGAGGGGGATTCACCCCTCCACTTT.

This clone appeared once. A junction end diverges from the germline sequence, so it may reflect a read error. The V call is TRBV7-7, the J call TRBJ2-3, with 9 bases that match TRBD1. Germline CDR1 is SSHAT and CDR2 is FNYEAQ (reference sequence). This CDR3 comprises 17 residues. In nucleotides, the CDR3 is TGTGCTAGCAGCTTGGGGGACCGGGACAGGGTCGTTAGTACGCAGTATTTT. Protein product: CASSLGDRDRVVSTQYF.

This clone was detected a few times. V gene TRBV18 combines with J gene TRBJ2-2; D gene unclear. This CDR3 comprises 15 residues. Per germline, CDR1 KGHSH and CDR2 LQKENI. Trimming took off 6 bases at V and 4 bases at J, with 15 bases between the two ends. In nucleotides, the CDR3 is TGTGCCAGCTCCACCGAGATGGGCCCCACCGGGGAGCTGTTTTTT. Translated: CASSTEMGPTGELFF.

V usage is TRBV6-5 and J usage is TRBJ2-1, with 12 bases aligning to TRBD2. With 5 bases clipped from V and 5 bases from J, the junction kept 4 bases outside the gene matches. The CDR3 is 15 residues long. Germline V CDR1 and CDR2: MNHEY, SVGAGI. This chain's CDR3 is CASSNLAGGDNEQFF. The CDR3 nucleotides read TGTGCCAGCAGTAACCTAGCGGGAGGGGACAATGAGCAGTTCTTC.

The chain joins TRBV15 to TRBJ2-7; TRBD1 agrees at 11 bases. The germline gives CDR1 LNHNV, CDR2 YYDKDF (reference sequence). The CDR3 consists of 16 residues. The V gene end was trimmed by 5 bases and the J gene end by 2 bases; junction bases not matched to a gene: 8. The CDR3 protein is CATSQKLGQGAYEQYF. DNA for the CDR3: TGTGCCACCAGCCAGAAGTTGGGACAGGGGGCCTACGAGCAGTACTTC.

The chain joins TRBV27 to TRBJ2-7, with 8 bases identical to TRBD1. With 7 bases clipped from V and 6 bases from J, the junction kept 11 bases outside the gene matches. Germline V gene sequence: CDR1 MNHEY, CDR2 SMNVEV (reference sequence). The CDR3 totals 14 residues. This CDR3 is CASTPAGTGGEQYF. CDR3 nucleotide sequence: TGTGCCAGCACCCCCGCGGGGACAGGTGGCGAGCAGTACTTC.